The TCR beta chain under discussion was sequenced for a study of human T cells and chemical hapten exposure. The V end was cut by 6 bases, the J end by 2 bases, with 4 bases between. This CDR3 has 11 amino acids. The germline CDR1 and CDR2 sequences are DFQATT and SNEGSKA (reference sequence). Total RNA was extracted from unfractionated whole blood. Individual cDNA molecules in this library carried unique molecular identifiers. TCRdb itself ran the reads through MiXCR, one entry per CDR3 protein. Among several hundred distinct CDR3 sequences, 86% were seen once, and the ten largest hold 4.5% to 6.5%. The V and J genes are TRBV20-1 and TRBJ1-4, with unresolved D. The source of this sequence is a human donor with alopecia, or a healthy volunteer (not recorded which). Some clones in this sample may be carry-over from other donors' samples. This table probably holds off-target reads from a library built for another chain. Specimen: whole blood. The DNA for the CDR3 is TGCAGTGCCCCGACTAATGAAAAACTGTTTTTT. Its protein is CSAPTNEKLFF.